The 3 T cell receptor beta chains below were found in one sample sequenced in a study of OX40 agonist ivuxolimab in advanced cancers. Only in-frame clones appear in the TCRdb table, and some are missing; sequencing was by immunoSEQ multiplex PCR. This table has some 100,000 clones, about nine tenths appearing once. This specimen was CD4+ or CD8+ T cells sorted from blood, taken in a trial of the OX40 agonist ivuxolimab. These TCRs come from an adult with an advanced solid tumor such as melanoma, head and neck, liver or kidney cancer.

The chain carries TRBV19 and TRBJ1-2; 9 nucleotides align to TRBD1. The trim removed 6 bases at V and 2 bases at J, leaving 13 bases unmatched. The CDR3 totals 17 residues. The germline gives CDR1 LNHDA, CDR2 SQIVND (reference sequence). Written as DNA, the CDR3 is TGTGCCAGTAGCCTCGGACAGGGGCCGGTAACCAACTATGGCTACACCTTC. Protein product: CASSLGQGPVTNYGYTF.

V gene TRBV7-2 combines with J gene TRBJ2-1; a possible D gene is TRBD2 (5 bases). The germline CDR1 and CDR2 sequences are SGHTA and FQGNSA. Trimming cost V 2 bases and J 0 bases, with 11 bases left between them. CDR3 size: 16 residues. The DNA of the CDR3 is TGTGCCAGCAGCTTATTTTTTCGGGACTCCTACAATGAGCAGTTCTTC. Amino acid sequence: CASSLFFRDSYNEQFF.

This chain uses TRBV6-5 with TRBJ1-5; D is uncertain. The germline CDR1 and CDR2 sequences are MNHEY and SVGAGI. Deletions cut 1 base from V and 4 bases from J, with 5 bases between. The CDR3 length is 13 residues. DNA for the CDR3: TGTGCCAGCAGTTACTTGGGGAATCAGCCCCAGCATTTT. This gives the protein CASSYLGNQPQHF.